The clone carrying this T cell receptor (beta chain) was found once. The target antigen is unknown. A much larger clone sits a single nucleotide away, making a read error possible. The data derive from a study of blood T cells in healthy people across ages. Overall study findings and caveats: Diversity estimated from one million T cells was considered an underestimate. Roughly linearly, TCR beta diversity per million T cells fell as age increased. The long-lived group displayed more naive CD4+ cells, plus higher diversity, than the aged donors did.

This CDR3 region has 13 residues. In germline, CDR1 is SQVTM, CDR2 ANQGSEA. J gave up 7 bases and V 4 bases, and 9 bases lay outside the gene matches. Each donor gave ten milliliters of peripheral blood. The second PCR ran roughly 6 to 11 cycles with a sample-barcoded 5' primer and J-beta primers. TCRdb re-derived calls from the 5' RACE reads in MiXCR, one entry per CDR3 protein. The sample lists 600,000 to 850,000 distinct CDR3 sequences; roughly 43% were seen once. The source is a woman aged 55-69 years in good health. This chain uses TRBV29-1 with TRBJ2-7; 8 bases are shared with TRBD2. The sequenced material came from blood. The CDR3: CSVASGLYNEQYF. CDR3 DNA: TGCAGCGTTGCTAGCGGGCTCTACAATGAGCAGTACTTC.